The 31 T cell receptor beta chains in this list originate from one sample, sequenced in a study of spatial heterogeneity in lung cancer. One entry per CDR3 protein results from TCRdb running MiXCR on the 5' RACE reads. The sample carries tens of thousands of distinct CDR3 sequences, 8% to 9.5% recorded once. Documented time point: blood at routine non-recurrence follow-up after resection. Sequenced material: PBMCs, taken at follow-up. Source of these receptors: a female donor with early-stage non-small cell lung cancer.

The chain combines TRBV29-1 with TRBJ2-5, with D perhaps TRBD1 (6 bases). CDR1 is SQVTM and CDR2 is ANQGSEA in the germline V gene. The CDR3 runs to 14 residues. V lost 8 bases and J 2 bases, leaving 18 bases between the germline ends. As DNA, the CDR3 is TGCAGCCTGGAGCTACAGGGCCAACAAGAGACCCAGTACTTC. Amino acids: CSLELQGQQETQYF.

This clonotype was detected many times. This chain connects TRBV15 to TRBJ2-2; D call uncertain. The V gene's germline CDR1 is LNHNV and CDR2 YYDKDF (reference sequence). The CDR3 spans 13 residues. V shed 2 bases and J shed 6 bases, with 7 bases lying between them. The CDR3 here is CATSRWASGELFF. CDR3 sequence (DNA): TGTGCCACCAGCAGATGGGCCTCCGGGGAGCTGTTTTTT.

This clonotype has ten or more counts. The genes are TRBV19 and TRBJ2-4, with D uncertain. Germline V gene lookup returns CDR1 LNHDA and CDR2 SQIVND (reference sequence). The CDR3 extends over 13 amino acids. The V gene lost 5 bases and the J gene lost 5 bases, with 10 bases spanning the gap. The CDR3 spells CASSFRPENIQYF. The CDR3 coding sequence is TGTGCCAGTAGTTTCCGGCCAGAAAACATTCAGTACTTC. The entire variable domain, with the rest obtained from reference TRBV19 and TRBJ2-4, is as follows: DGGITQSPKYLFRKEGQNVTLSCEQNLNHDAMYWYRQDPGQGLRLIYYSQIVNDFQKGDIAEGYSVSREKKESFPLTVTSAQKNPTAFYLCASSFRPENIQYFGAGTRLSVL.

This clonotype was observed at least ten times. The V call is TRBV11-2, the J call TRBJ1-1, with 7 bases lining up with TRBD1. The CDR3 is 13 residues long. Germline CDR1 is SGHAT and CDR2 is FQNNGV. V lost 5 bases, J lost 4 bases, and 4 bases stayed unmatched. CDR3 sequence reads: CASSQGVSTEAFF. DNA of the CDR3: TGTGCCAGCAGCCAGGGGGTGAGCACTGAAGCTTTCTTT.

This clonotype was counted at least ten times. V gene TRBV12-5 combines with J gene TRBJ1-1; no definite D call. The CDR3 covers 13 residues. Between the trimmed V and J ends, which lost 5 bases and 2 bases, there was a span of 9 bases. The germline CDR1 and CDR2 sequences are LGHNT and FRNRAP. The CDR3 nucleotides are TGTGCTAGTGGTAACGACGGTAACACTGAAGCTTTCTTT. It translates to CASGNDGNTEAFF.

There are many counts of this clonotype. The chain joins TRBV20-1 to TRBJ1-3; D not certain. The CDR3 extends over 15 amino acids. V was cut by 0 bases and J by 5 bases, with 14 bases left in between. The germline V gene encodes CDR1 DFQATT and CDR2 SNEGSKA (reference sequence). CDR3 sequence reads: CSAREPGQGRNTIYF. In DNA form, the CDR3 reads TGCAGTGCTAGAGAGCCCGGCCAAGGGAGAAACACCATATATTTT.

This clonotype showed up many times. This chain connects TRBV18 to TRBJ1-1, with D perhaps TRBD1 (5 bases). CDR1 and CDR2 (germline): KGHSH, LQKENI. V dropped 0 bases and J dropped 0 bases, with 14 bases sitting between them. The CDR3 covers 17 residues. CDR3 amino acids: CASSPPSLQVMNTEAFF. CDR3 DNA: TGTGCCAGCTCACCACCTAGCCTACAGGTCATGAACACTGAAGCTTTCTTT.

Ten or more counts support this clonotype. The V gene is TRBV3-1, the J gene TRBJ2-2; weak D call: TRBD2 (5 bases). Germline CDR1 and CDR2: LGHDT and YNNKEL (reference sequence). Trimming pared 0 bases from V and 6 bases from J, leaving 11 bases between. There are 15 residues in the CDR3. The CDR3 sequence: CASSQEPGKAGELFF. The CDR3, as DNA: TGTGCCAGCAGCCAAGAACCCGGGAAAGCCGGGGAGCTGTTTTTT.

This clonotype was counted ten times or more. V usage is TRBV15 and J usage is TRBJ2-3; 10 nucleotides align to TRBD2. J was trimmed by 4 bases and V by 4 bases; bases with no gene match: 5. Germline CDR1 LNHNV, CDR2 YYDKDF (reference sequence). The CDR3 has 15 amino acids. This CDR3 is CATSTSGRAADTQYF. The CDR3 DNA follows: TGTGCCACCAGCACGAGCGGGAGGGCCGCAGATACGCAGTATTTT.

The sample holds many counts of this clonotype. The chain is built from TRBV18 and TRBJ1-1; no firm D call. The V end lost 6 bases, the J end lost 0 bases, and 17 bases lay between the germline ends. Germline V gene data show CDR1 as KGHSH and CDR2 as LQKENI. The CDR3 is 16 amino acids. Written as DNA, the CDR3 is TGTGCCAGCTCCATCACTAGGGCCGCCATGAACACTGAAGCTTTCTTT. It specifies CASSITRAAMNTEAFF.

This clonotype has ten or more counts. The rearrangement joins TRBV7-2 to TRBJ2-7; 12 bases agree with TRBD1. Unmatched junction bases numbered 5, after V lost 5 bases and J lost 6 bases. The CDR3 sequence is 14 residues long. CDR1 is SGHTA and CDR2 is FQGNSA in the germline V gene. This CDR3 reads CASSTGQGAVEQYF. As DNA, the CDR3 is TGTGCCAGCAGCACGGGACAGGGGGCAGTCGAGCAGTACTTC.

The V and J genes are TRBV20-1 and TRBJ1-3; D ambiguous. Germline V CDR1 and CDR2: DFQATT, SNEGSKA (reference sequence). Trimming removed 1 base at V and 3 bases at J, with 7 bases between. The CDR3 length is 13 residues. The CDR3 is CSARGGSGNTIYF. CDR3 sequence (DNA): TGCAGTGCTAGAGGAGGGAGTGGAAACACCATATATTTT.

This clonotype has ten or more counts. This chain links TRBV20-1 with TRBJ2-1; tentatively, D is TRBD2 (5 bases). Trimming left V 3 bases short and J 10 bases short, with 7 bases between. This CDR3 contains 10 residues. CDR1 is DFQATT and CDR2 is SNEGSKA in the germline V gene (reference sequence). The CDR3 is CSASEGEQFF. The DNA for the CDR3 is TGCAGTGCTAGCGAGGGCGAGCAGTTCTTC.

This clonotype was detected a few times. The chain is built from TRBV20-1 and TRBJ1-1, with 9 bases lining up with TRBD1. Per germline, CDR1 DFQATT and CDR2 SNEGSKA (reference sequence). With V trimmed by 1 base and J by 1 base, 4 bases remained unmatched. CDR3 length: 15 amino acids. In nucleotides, the CDR3 is TGCAGTGCTAGAGGTGGACAGGGGAGGAACACTGAAGCTTTCTTT. It is translated as CSARGGQGRNTEAFF.

At least ten counts were recorded for this clonotype. The chain links TRBV5-6 to TRBJ1-2; D unclear. Trimming pared 0 bases from V and 2 bases from J, leaving 14 bases between. The CDR3 loop spans 16 amino acids. Germline CDR1 is SGHDT and CDR2 is YYEEEE. The CDR3, as DNA: TGTGCCAGCAGCTTGGGCCTAGGCAACCTCAACTATGGCTACACCTTC. As protein: CASSLGLGNLNYGYTF.

This clonotype was picked up many times. The V call is TRBV5-1, the J call TRBJ2-2; D call uncertain. There are 13 residues in the CDR3. The V gene's germline CDR1 is SGHRS and CDR2 YFSETQ. V lost 4 bases and J lost 3, with 7 bases in between. The CDR3 nucleotides are TGCGCCAGCAGCCCCCAACACACCGGGGAGCTGTTTTTT. Its protein product is CASSPQHTGELFF.

V gene TRBV12-3 or TRBV12-4 combines with J gene TRBJ2-7; 13 bases line up with TRBD2. The V gene end was trimmed by 5 bases and the J gene end by 3 bases; junction bases not matched to a gene: 7. There are 16 residues in the CDR3. CDR3: CASSPSLAGGFYEQYF. CDR3 DNA sequence: TGTGCCAGCAGTCCTTCACTAGCGGGAGGGTTCTACGAGCAGTACTTC.

At least ten counts were recorded for this clonotype. The junction departs from the called germline gene at one end, perhaps through a read error. The V and J genes are TRBV28 and TRBJ2-2; D possibly uses TRBD1 or TRBD2 (6 bases each). The CDR3 is 15 residues long. The V gene's germline CDR1 is MDHEN and CDR2 SYDVKM. CDR3 sequence reads: CASSSPGANSGELFF. The CDR3 coding sequence is TGTGCCAGCAGTTCCCCGGGGGCGAACTCCGGGGAGCTGTTTTTT.

The DNA of the CDR3 is TGTGCCAGCAGCCAAGAAATGACAGATACGCAGTATTTT. It encodes CASSQEMTDTQYF. J is TRBJ2-3 and V is TRBV14; D is undetermined. V lost 0 bases, J lost 3 bases, and 4 bases lay in between. This CDR3 has 13 amino acids. Germline V gives CDR1 SGHDN, CDR2 FVKESK.

This clonotype was observed at least ten times. The chain has TRBV4-1 and TRBJ2-3; 9 nucleotides agree with TRBD2. Per the germline V gene, CDR1 is MGHRA and CDR2 is YSYEKL. V lost 0 bases and J lost 5; bases outside the gene matches: 15. This CDR3 spans 19 amino acids. Here the CDR3 reads CASSQDQGRASGIQDTQYF. CDR3 bases: TGCGCCAGCAGCCAAGATCAAGGGAGAGCTAGCGGGATCCAAGATACGCAGTATTTT.

This clonotype has ten or more counts. This rearrangement joins TRBV29-1 to TRBJ2-7; no reliable D call. CDR3 length equals 11 residues. Germline CDR1 is SQVTM and CDR2 is ANQGSEA. Trimming cost V 1 base and J 7 bases, with 8 bases left between them. CDR3 in DNA: TGCAGCGTTGAAGCGAAATTAGAGCAGTACTTC. Amino acids: CSVEAKLEQYF.

This clonotype has at least ten counts. The chain joins TRBV6-2 or TRBV6-3 to TRBJ2-3; D gene ambiguous. This CDR3 is 14 amino acids long. Germline CDR1 and CDR2: MNHEY and SVGEGT. V lost 0 bases to trimming and J lost 5 bases, with 9 bases between them. CDR3 protein: CASSYSVVEDTQYF. CDR3 DNA sequence: TGTGCCAGCAGTTACTCCGTCGTGGAAGATACGCAGTATTTT.

The chain recombines TRBV7-8 with TRBJ1-2; possibly TRBD1 for D (6 bases). V lost 5 bases, J lost 7 bases, and 14 bases lay in between. The CDR3 is 13 residues long. Germline assignment: CDR1 SGHVS and CDR2 FQNEAQ. The CDR3 sequence: CASSNRAWLGYTF. CDR3 coding DNA: TGTGCCAGCAGCAACAGGGCTTGGCTTGGCTACACCTTC.

This clonotype came up once. The chain joins TRBV4-1 to TRBJ1-5, with 11 bases identical to TRBD1. After removal of 1 base from V and 4 bases from J, the junction contained 6 bases not matched to a gene. There are 17 residues in the CDR3. From germline, CDR1 is MGHRA and CDR2 YSYEKL. CDR3 in DNA: TGCGCCAGCAGCCAAGTGGGGACAGGGGGAGGGAATCAGCCCCAGCATTTT. It encodes CASSQVGTGGGNQPQHF.

At least ten counts were recorded for this clonotype. For the CDR3, the DNA is TGTGCCAGCAGCTTCCTCCCGGGGTTCGCTGCTGAAGCTTTCTTT. This gives the protein CASSFLPGFAAEAFF. V usage is TRBV7-9 and J usage is TRBJ1-1; D uncertain. The CDR3 sequence is 15 residues long. Germline CDR1 SEHNR, CDR2 FQNEAQ (reference sequence). V shed 3 bases and J shed 6 bases, with 17 bases lying between them.

At least ten counts were recorded for this clonotype. V usage is TRBV4-2 and J usage is TRBJ2-1, with D uncertain. This CDR3 has 16 residues. The V gene lost 5 bases and the J gene lost 0 bases, with 14 bases spanning the gap. The germline gives CDR1 LGHNA, CDR2 YNFKEQ. The CDR3 region has the DNA TGTGCCAGCAGCTCCGGGCCCTTGGCCTCCTACAATGAGCAGTTCTTC. Its translation is CASSSGPLASYNEQFF.

This clonotype was observed at least ten times. This chain uses TRBV7-2 with TRBJ2-2; D is undetermined. The CDR3 is 17 residues long. Germline CDR1 reads SGHTA; CDR2 reads FQGNSA. V was trimmed by 1 base and J by 4 bases, leaving 16 bases between them. DNA of the CDR3: TGTGCCAGCAGCTTAGAGGGTTTCAAAGTTGGCACCGGGGAGCTGTTTTTT. Protein: CASSLEGFKVGTGELFF. Full variable domain (remainder filled in from reference TRBV7-2 and TRBJ2-2): GAGVSQSPSNKVTEKGKDVELRCDPISGHTALYWYRQSLGQGLEFLIYFQGNSAPDKSGLPSDRFSAERTGGSVSTLTIQRTQQEDSAVYLCASSLEGFKVGTGELFFGEGSRLTVL.

The rearrangement links TRBV5-1 to TRBJ2-7; the D call may be TRBD1 or TRBD2 (5 bases each). V was cut by 6 bases and J by 6 bases, with 19 bases left in between. The length of the CDR3 is 14 residues. Germline V gives CDR1 SGHRS, CDR2 YFSETQ. The CDR3 DNA is TGCGCCAGCACCCCCGGGACCGCGTATCCCGAGCAGTACTTC. Translation gives CASTPGTAYPEQYF. Using reference TRBV5-1 and TRBJ2-7 for the parts outside the CDR3, the full variable domain is KAGVTQTPRYLIKTRGQQVTLSCSPISGHRSVSWYQQTPGQGLQFLFEYFSETQRNKGNFPGRFSGRQFSNSRSEMNVSTLELGDSALYLCASTPGTAYPEQYFGPGTRLTVT.

A note on this clonotype: A junction boundary mismatches the germline segment, possibly from a read error. This chain connects TRBV18 to TRBJ1-1; the D gene is possibly TRBD1 (5 bases). This CDR3 comprises 14 residues. The germline CDR1 and CDR2 sequences are KGHSH and LQKENI. In DNA form, the CDR3 reads TGTACCAGCTCACCGATCCGGGGCATGGCTGAAGCTTTCTTT. It is translated as CTSSPIRGMAEAFF.

Ten or more counts support this clonotype. This sequence joins TRBV12-3 or TRBV12-4 and TRBJ2-6; no clear D gene. V was cut by 5 bases and J by 1 base, with 3 bases left in between. The CDR3 is 13 residues long. The CDR3 sequence: CASSPSGANVLTF. Written as DNA, the CDR3 is TGTGCCAGCAGTCCTTCTGGGGCCAACGTCCTGACTTTC.

This clonotype was counted only a few times. This sequence joins TRBV6-5 and TRBJ2-6; 9 nucleotides line up with TRBD2. The germline V gene has CDR1 MNHEY and CDR2 SVGAGI. There are 18 residues in the CDR3. V lost 4 bases and J lost 0; bases outside the gene matches: 7. This chain's CDR3 is CASSSATSGLSGANVLTF. CDR3 coding DNA: TGTGCCAGCAGTTCGGCGACTAGCGGACTCTCTGGGGCCAACGTCCTGACTTTC.